Following are 26 T cell receptor beta chains from one sample sequenced in a study of blood T cell repertoires in COVID-19. TCRdb keeps only in-frame clones here, not all; method: immunoSEQ multiplex PCR. This sample has 100,000 or so clones, with over 85% found just once. Material: peripheral blood. The receptors originated from a woman aged 50 to 60 with COVID-19, enrolled during active disease.

The rearrangement uses TRBV25-1 and TRBJ1-2; 9 nucleotides agree with TRBD1. With 0 bases clipped from V and 5 bases from J, the junction kept 13 bases outside the gene matches. There are 18 residues in the CDR3. Germline V gene sequence: CDR1 MGHDK, CDR2 SYGVNS. CDR3 amino acids: CASSEYLGPGQGNYGYTF. As DNA, the CDR3 is TGTGCCAGCAGTGAATATTTGGGTCCGGGACAGGGAAATTATGGCTACACCTTC.

In its sample, this clone was seen once. This chain links TRBV11-3 with TRBJ1-1, with TRBD1 as a possible D gene (6 bases). The CDR3 totals 17 residues. V lost 1 base to trimming and J lost 3 bases, with 18 bases between them. Germline V gives CDR1 SGHNT, CDR2 YENEEA. CDR3 nucleotide sequence: TGTGCCAGCAGCTTAGTAGTAGGGGGGAGGGCGGACACTGAAGCTTTCTTT. Amino acid sequence: CASSLVVGGRADTEAFF.

The gene calls are TRBV5-1 and TRBJ1-1; D unresolved. There are 14 residues in the CDR3. Germline CDR1 reads SGHRS; CDR2 reads YFSETQ. V lost 2 bases and J 4 bases, leaving 12 bases between the germline ends. CDR3 loop: CASSFEPSGTEAFF. The CDR3 bases are TGCGCCAGCAGCTTCGAGCCCTCAGGCACTGAAGCTTTCTTT.

There are a few counts of this clone. CDR3 in amino acids: CASGTGPTWNTEAFF. CDR3 sequence (DNA): TGTGCCAGCGGGACAGGGCCAACTTGGAACACTGAAGCTTTCTTT. This chain connects TRBV6-5 to TRBJ1-1, with 9 positions matching TRBD1. The V gene's germline CDR1 is MNHEY and CDR2 SVGAGI. The J segment lost 1 base and the V segment lost 8 bases, leaving 8 bases of the junction unmatched. The CDR3 length is 15 residues.

The CDR3 protein is CASSEGQGFNEQYF. The CDR3, as DNA: TGTGCCAGCAGTGAGGGACAGGGATTCAACGAGCAGTACTTC. The chain carries TRBV2 and TRBJ2-7; 9 positions agree with TRBD1. Germline assignment: CDR1 SNHLY and CDR2 FYNNEI. The CDR3 spans 14 residues. V was clipped by 3 bases and J by 5 bases; unmatched bases: 5.

V gene TRBV19 combines with J gene TRBJ1-1; no clear D gene. The CDR3 length is 16 residues. Trimming stripped 2 bases from V and 0 bases from J, with 13 bases between. CDR1 and CDR2 from the germline V gene are LNHDA and SQIVND (reference sequence). CDR3 in amino acids: CASSIRGQTMNTEAFF. CDR3 bases: TGTGCCAGTAGTATAAGAGGGCAGACAATGAACACTGAAGCTTTCTTT.

This chain joins TRBV10-3 and TRBJ1-4; D is possibly TRBD1 (5 bases). V was pared by 10 bases and J by 4 bases, with 16 bases between. This CDR3 region has 14 residues. Germline CDR1 ENHRY, CDR2 SYGVKD. This CDR3 is CASGGRGINEKLFF. CDR3 DNA sequence: TGTGCCAGCGGGGGACGGGGGATTAATGAAAAACTGTTTTTT.

This chain uses TRBV5-4 with TRBJ1-4, with 10 nucleotides matching TRBD1. CDR3 length: 14 amino acids. The germline V gene has CDR1 SGHNT and CDR2 YYREEE (reference sequence). V was pared by 4 bases and J by 7 bases, with 4 bases of the junction left unmatched. The CDR3 spells CASSRDRGSEKLFF. The CDR3 bases are TGTGCCAGCAGCCGGGACAGGGGATCTGAAAAACTGTTTTTT.

J is TRBJ1-1 and V is TRBV5-1, with D possibly being TRBD1 (5 bases). The germline CDR1 and CDR2 sequences are SGHRS and YFSETQ. V was cut by 0 bases and J by 3 bases, with 12 bases left in between. This CDR3 is built from 15 residues. The CDR3 spells CASSLEGSRDTEAFF. CDR3 coding DNA: TGCGCCAGCAGCTTGGAAGGCAGCAGGGACACTGAAGCTTTCTTT.

The J gene is TRBJ1-1, the V gene TRBV15; D possibly corresponds to TRBD1 (6 bases). The germline gives CDR1 LNHNV, CDR2 YYDKDF (reference sequence). Trimming took 3 bases from V and 5 from J, leaving 16 bases between them. The CDR3 length is 15 residues. CDR3 region: CATSRGGAQGTEAFF. CDR3 nucleotide sequence: TGTGCCACCAGCAGGGGAGGGGCTCAGGGGACTGAAGCTTTCTTT.

The chain uses TRBV27 and TRBJ1-3; 8 bases line up with TRBD1. With V trimmed by 3 bases and J by 2 bases, 6 bases remained unmatched. Germline loops: CDR1 MNHEY, CDR2 SMNVEV (reference sequence). The CDR3 is 16 residues long. The CDR3 DNA sequence: TGTGCCAGCAGTTTTTCCGGACAGGGAACTGGAAACACCATATATTTT. Translating gives CASSFSGQGTGNTIYF.

CDR3 region: CASSQLASYPPYEQYV. The CDR3 nucleotides read TGCGCCAGCAGCCAATTGGCATCTTATCCTCCCTACGAGCAGTACGTC. The genes are TRBV4-1 and TRBJ2-7; unclear D gene. V was pared by 2 bases and J by 2 bases, with 16 bases between. CDR1 is MGHRA, CDR2 YSYEKL, per germline. The CDR3 consists of 16 residues.

The chain recombines TRBV2 with TRBJ1-5; D remains unclear. The V end lost 3 bases, the J end lost 3 bases, and 9 bases lay between the germline ends. The CDR3 totals 14 residues. The V gene's germline CDR1 is SNHLY and CDR2 FYNNEI. CDR3 nucleotides: TGTGCCAGCAGTGAGGGAGGCTTCAATCAGCCCCAGCATTTT. Its translation is CASSEGGFNQPQHF.

This clone was detected once. The J gene is TRBJ2-3, the V gene TRBV7-3, with 8 bases aligning to TRBD2. After removal of 3 bases from V and 4 bases from J, the junction contained 6 bases not matched to a gene. CDR3 length: 15 amino acids. Germline CDR1 reads SGHTA; CDR2 reads FQGTGA. The CDR3 nucleotides are TGTGCCAGCAGCTTCGGCGGGGGGTCTGCAGATACGCAGTATTTT. Its translation is CASSFGGGSADTQYF.

The chain joins TRBV2 to TRBJ1-4; TRBD1 might be the D (5 bases). Trimming stripped 1 base from V and 2 bases from J, with 8 bases between. This CDR3 spans 15 amino acids. The germline CDR1 and CDR2 sequences are SNHLY and FYNNEI. The CDR3 region has the DNA TGTGCCAGCAGTGAAGGACAGCAGACTAATGAAAAACTGTTTTTT. Translated: CASSEGQQTNEKLFF.

The V call is TRBV7-2, the J call TRBJ1-1; 10 nucleotides match TRBD1. CDR3 length equals 15 residues. The V gene's germline CDR1 is SGHTA and CDR2 FQGNSA. The V and J ends lost 0 bases and 4 bases, in that order; junction bases with no gene match: 2. The CDR3 loop is CASSLAGTGATEAFF. The CDR3 nucleotides are TGTGCCAGCAGCTTAGCGGGGACAGGGGCCACTGAAGCTTTCTTT.

The chain couples TRBV24-1 to TRBJ1-2, with D perhaps TRBD1 (5 bases). The germline V gene has CDR1 KGHDR and CDR2 SFDVKD. V was trimmed by 4 bases and J by 2 bases, leaving 10 bases between them. The CDR3 is made up of 14 amino acids. The CDR3 nucleotides are TGTGCCACCAGTGAGGCAGGGATCAACTATGGCTACACCTTC. Translated: CATSEAGINYGYTF.

This sequence joins TRBV7-9 and TRBJ1-2; 8 bases align to TRBD1. J was trimmed by 1 base and V by 5 bases; bases with no gene match: 9. CDR1 and CDR2 from the germline V gene are SEHNR and FQNEAQ (reference sequence). CDR3 length: 16 amino acids. The CDR3 protein is CASSLGGTGDNYGYTF. The CDR3 DNA reads as TGTGCCAGCAGCCTAGGGGGGACAGGAGATAACTATGGCTACACCTTC.

This sequence joins TRBV5-4 and TRBJ2-7; possible D gene TRBD1, 6 bases. This CDR3 spans 14 amino acids. Germline CDR1 reads SGHNT; CDR2 reads YYREEE (reference sequence). V was pared by 0 bases and J by 6 bases, with 13 bases between. CDR3 nucleotides: TGTGCCAGCAGCTTGGAGGGGGAAATCGGCGAGCAGTACTTC. Protein product: CASSLEGEIGEQYF.

J is TRBJ1-4 and V is TRBV5-6; D is perhaps TRBD1 (6 bases). The germline V gene encodes CDR1 SGHDT and CDR2 YYEEEE. The CDR3 runs to 15 residues. Trimming took off 2 bases at V and 8 bases at J, with 16 bases between the two ends. The CDR3 protein is CASSFPQGHREKLFF. The CDR3 region has the DNA TGTGCCAGCAGCTTCCCGCAGGGGCACAGGGAAAAACTGTTTTTT.

The chain links TRBV7-9 to TRBJ2-2, with 11 bases matching TRBD1. The CDR3 is 14 amino acids. CDR1 and CDR2 from the germline V gene are SEHNR and FQNEAQ (reference sequence). V was clipped by 4 bases and J by 6 bases; unmatched bases: 1. The CDR3 here is CASSWGQGAGELFF. CDR3 sequence (DNA): TGTGCCAGCAGCTGGGGACAGGGGGCCGGGGAGCTGTTTTTT.

The chain couples TRBV15 to TRBJ2-3, with 7 bases identical to TRBD1. Trimming removed 2 bases from V and 4 bases from J; junction bases left unmatched: 6. The CDR3 contains 15 residues. Germline CDR1 LNHNV, CDR2 YYDKDF (reference sequence). Here the CDR3 reads CATSRRQGAADTQYF. The DNA for the CDR3 is TGTGCCACCAGCAGAAGACAGGGTGCGGCAGATACGCAGTATTTT.

The rearrangement joins TRBV4-2 to TRBJ2-1, with 8 bases identical to TRBD2. The CDR3 consists of 17 residues. V gave up 1 base and J gave up 8 bases; unmatched junction bases: 13. The germline gives CDR1 LGHNA, CDR2 YNFKEQ. In DNA, the CDR3 is TGTGCCAGCAGCCAAGGGGGACTCGCGGGGGGCCTCTATGAGCAGTTCTTC. It yields the protein CASSQGGLAGGLYEQFF.

The V gene is TRBV5-8, the J gene TRBJ1-2, with a tentative D call TRBD1 (5 bases). This CDR3 has 14 amino acids. With 0 bases removed from V and 4 bases from J, the gap between germline ends came to 10 bases. CDR1 is SGHTS, CDR2 YDEGEE, per germline. CDR3 residues: CASSLGRGFYGYTF. The CDR3 DNA reads as TGTGCCAGCAGCTTGGGGAGGGGTTTCTATGGCTACACCTTC.

The chain joins TRBV24-1 to TRBJ1-6; D is unclear. The CDR3 sequence is 16 residues long. Per germline, CDR1 KGHDR and CDR2 SFDVKD. With 3 bases removed from V and 5 bases from J, the gap between germline ends came to 13 bases. Here the CDR3 reads CATSDGRGGDNSPLHF. CDR3 in DNA: TGTGCCACCAGTGATGGGCGGGGTGGGGATAATTCACCCCTCCACTTT.

This chain joins TRBV27 and TRBJ1-6; 10 bases align to TRBD1. The CDR3 has 14 residues. Germline lookup yields CDR1 MNHEY and CDR2 SMNVEV (reference sequence). The ends lost 7 bases at V and 10 bases at J; junction bases unmatched: 7. This CDR3 reads CASTLTGGGSPLHF. The CDR3, as DNA: TGTGCCAGCACTCTGACAGGGGGCGGATCACCCCTCCACTTT.